A selection of T cell receptor beta chains follows, all from one sample in a study of blood T cell repertoires in COVID-19. Assay: immunoSEQ multiplex PCR; the TCRdb copy retains only in-frame clones and omits some. This sample has 270,000 or so clones, with approximately 86% found just once. The material sequenced was PBMCs or T cells enriched from blood (not recorded which). These receptors were collected from a woman in her late teens or twenties who had recovered from COVID-19. The CDR3 runs from the conserved cysteine through the conserved F or W. The order of the fields is V gene, J gene, CDR3 protein.

v_gene: TRBV3-1/TRBV3-2; j_gene: TRBJ2-5; CDR3aa: CASSQEGLAGGKTQYF
v_gene: TRBV19; j_gene: TRBJ2-1; CDR3aa: CASSSDWTNEQFF
v_gene: TRBV7-8; j_gene: TRBJ2-7; CDR3aa: CASSIPDTYEQYF
v_gene: TRBV7-2; j_gene: TRBJ2-2; CDR3aa: CASATRTSGSIGELFF
v_gene: TRBV6-2/TRBV6-3; j_gene: TRBJ1-1; CDR3aa: CASSYSPTGGTEAFF
v_gene: TRBV27; j_gene: TRBJ2-1; CDR3aa: CASSLSLGVSSYNEQFF
v_gene: TRBV4-1; j_gene: TRBJ1-1; CDR3aa: CASSLRRDTEAFF
v_gene: TRBV4-1; j_gene: TRBJ2-1; CDR3aa: CASSPRDRVSSYNEQFF
v_gene: TRBV20-1; j_gene: TRBJ2-3; CDR3aa: CSSPGTDTQYF
v_gene: TRBV30; j_gene: TRBJ2-5; CDR3aa: CAWSLRGTGETQYF